What follows describes a single T cell receptor (beta chain). The antigen is undetermined. This sample stems from a study of a mutant IDH1 vaccine in newly diagnosed glioma. Documented time point: week 35, safety follow-up. Topical imiquimod was applied with each vaccine dose, which held 300 ug of mutant IDH1 20-mer peptide. Trimming took off 3 bases at V and 6 bases at J, with 17 bases between the two ends. Germline CDR1 reads MGHRA; CDR2 reads YSYEKL. The CDR3 runs to 16 residues. TCRdb's copy holds only in-frame clones and misses some; the assay was immunoSEQ multiplex PCR. The sample carries roughly 50,000 clones, around four fifths recorded once.

This TCR came from a woman between 18 and 29 years old with glioma. The chain uses TRBV4-1 and TRBJ2-2; no clear D gene. The material was PBMCs, obtained from a glioma patient whose treatment included an IDH1 peptide vaccine. In DNA form, the CDR3 reads TGCGCCAGCAGCCACCAAGGGAAGGGATCGGCCGGGGAGCTGTTTTTT. Translating it yields CASSHQGKGSAGELFF.